These 31 T cell receptor beta chains were sequenced from one sample in a study of early T cells in non-severe SARS-CoV-2 infection. TCRdb fed the 5' RACE reads into MiXCR, producing one record per CDR3 protein. This repertoire shows more than 80,000 distinct CDR3 sequences, 9.5% to 11% found once; its top ten account for approximately 5.4%. Sequences were obtained from whole blood. The source of these receptors is an adult who was a healthcare worker with PCR-confirmed SARS-CoV-2 infection or an uninfected control (not recorded which).

The chain uses TRBV29-1 and TRBJ2-1; 10 positions agree with TRBD2. J gave up 6 bases and V 5 bases, and 4 bases lay outside the gene matches. CDR1 SQVTM and CDR2 ANQGSEA come from the germline V gene. The CDR3 length is 13 residues. The CDR3 region has the DNA TGCAGCGTTTATGGGACTAGCGTCAATGAGCAGTTCTTC. Residues: CSVYGTSVNEQFF.

This clonotype has at least ten counts. This chain connects TRBV11-1 to TRBJ2-7; D is uncertain. This CDR3 comprises 14 residues. The V end was cut by 1 base, the J end by 5 bases, with 12 bases between. Germline lookup yields CDR1 SGHAT and CDR2 FQDESV (reference sequence). The CDR3 here is CASSLELGSDEQYF. The DNA for the CDR3 is TGTGCCAGCAGCTTAGAACTCGGATCGGACGAGCAGTACTTC.

This clonotype was recorded a few times. The chain employs TRBV6-5 and TRBJ1-3; D remains ambiguous. This CDR3 has 14 residues. Trimming shortened V by 2 bases and J by 0 bases, and 5 bases separated the two germline ends. Germline CDR1 is MNHEY and CDR2 is SVGAGI. CDR3 coding DNA: TGTGCCAGCAGTTACGGGGTCTCTGGAAACACCATATATTTT. Its translation is CASSYGVSGNTIYF.

There are many counts of this clonotype. This chain uses TRBV7-9 with TRBJ2-1; 8 bases map to TRBD1. The CDR3 has 16 residues. Germline V gene data show CDR1 as SEHNR and CDR2 as FQNEAQ (reference sequence). V dropped 2 bases and J dropped 8; count of bases not matched to a gene: 11. The CDR3 region is CASSLIDRGIRDEQFF. Written as DNA, the CDR3 is TGTGCCAGCAGCTTAATTGACAGGGGTATTAGGGATGAGCAGTTCTTC.

The V call is TRBV3-1, the J call TRBJ2-1; no definite D call. CDR1 and CDR2 from the germline V gene are LGHDT and YNNKEL (reference sequence). The CDR3 is 16 residues long. Trimming took 0 bases from V and 1 from J, leaving 10 bases between them. The CDR3 nucleotides are TGTGCCAGCAGCCAAGATAGAAGCCCGTCCTACAATGAGCAGTTCTTC. Its translation: CASSQDRSPSYNEQFF.

This clonotype appeared a few times. This sequence joins TRBV29-1 and TRBJ2-3, with D tentatively TRBD1 or TRBD2 (7 bases each). CDR1 and CDR2 from the germline V gene are SQVTM and ANQGSEA. The CDR3 spans 16 residues. V was trimmed by 5 bases and J by 0 bases, leaving 18 bases between them. The CDR3 spells CSVRLSGGGSTDTQYF. For the CDR3, the DNA is TGCAGCGTTCGGCTGTCAGGGGGAGGGAGCACAGATACGCAGTATTTT.

This clonotype was found a few times. The rearrangement uses TRBV11-3 and TRBJ2-3, with 10 positions matching TRBD2. The CDR3 consists of 16 residues. Unmatched junction bases numbered 5, after V lost 5 bases and J lost 0 bases. The germline V gene has CDR1 SGHNT and CDR2 YENEEA. In DNA, the CDR3 is TGTGCCAGCAGCGCCCGGACTAGCGGTAGCACAGATACGCAGTATTTT. It yields the protein CASSARTSGSTDTQYF.

This clonotype appeared a few times. The genes are TRBV5-1 and TRBJ2-3, with 11 bases lining up with TRBD1. CDR3 size: 17 residues. Germline values: CDR1 SGHRS, CDR2 YFSETQ. The ends lost 4 bases at V and 4 bases at J; junction bases unmatched: 11. CDR3 in DNA: TGCGCCAGCAGCCCAAATCCCGGGACAGGGGGAGCAGATACGCAGTATTTT. Its protein is CASSPNPGTGGADTQYF.

This clonotype was observed a few times. The chain recombines TRBV21-1 with TRBJ1-6; TRBD1, the table's D call, lacks a check against the DNA. TRBV21-1 is recorded as a pseudogene. The CDR3 covers 14 residues. This CDR3 reads CASSRLDSNSPLHF. The CDR3 DNA sequence: TGTGCCAGCAGCAGACTGGACAGTAATTCACCCCTCCACTTT.

The chain recombines TRBV29-1 with TRBJ2-3, with 7 positions matching TRBD2. V dropped 5 bases and J dropped 5; count of bases not matched to a gene: 10. Germline CDR1 reads SQVTM; CDR2 reads ANQGSEA. The CDR3 has 14 amino acids. The CDR3 nucleotides are TGCAGCGTTTCGGGCGGGAGCAGAGTAGATACGCAGTATTTT. Its protein product is CSVSGGSRVDTQYF.

This clonotype has only a few counts. The V and J genes are TRBV11-2 and TRBJ2-5; D not resolved. V was trimmed by 3 bases and J by 1 base, leaving 6 bases between them. Germline V gene sequence: CDR1 SGHAT, CDR2 FQNNGV. This CDR3 has 13 residues. The CDR3 is CASSFRVQETQYF. The CDR3 DNA is TGTGCCAGCAGCTTTAGGGTCCAAGAGACCCAGTACTTC.

This clonotype was recorded at least ten times. The chain uses TRBV5-1 and TRBJ2-7, with 8 nucleotides matching TRBD1. The germline V gene encodes CDR1 SGHRS and CDR2 YFSETQ. This CDR3 region has 18 residues. The J segment lost 3 bases and the V segment lost 2 bases, leaving 16 bases of the junction unmatched. CDR3 protein: CASSLQKYPGQDHYEQYF. CDR3 nucleotides: TGCGCCAGCAGCTTACAGAAATATCCGGGACAGGACCACTACGAGCAGTACTTC.

This clonotype has just a few counts. This chain links TRBV20-1 with TRBJ2-3, with 11 bases matching TRBD2. The trim removed 4 bases at V and 4 bases at J, leaving 10 bases unmatched. There are 16 residues in the CDR3. In germline, CDR1 is DFQATT, CDR2 SNEGSKA (reference sequence). DNA of the CDR3: TGCAGTGCTACCGGGACTAGCGGAACAGTCCCAGATACGCAGTATTTT. This encodes CSATGTSGTVPDTQYF.

This clonotype was found a few times. The rearrangement links TRBV18 to TRBJ1-1; 10 nucleotides line up with TRBD1. The V segment lost 6 bases and the J segment 4 bases; nucleotides outside the gene matches: 8. Germline V gene sequence: CDR1 KGHSH, CDR2 LQKENI. The CDR3 loop spans 15 amino acids. The CDR3 DNA sequence: TGTGCCAGCTCCGCACCGGGACAGGGGACCACTGAAGCTTTCTTT. This sequence encodes CASSAPGQGTTEAFF.

This clonotype was detected a few times. V and J are TRBV30 and TRBJ2-2; TRBD2 matches 7 bases. The CDR3 is 14 amino acids. The V segment lost 8 bases and the J segment 4 bases; nucleotides outside the gene matches: 10. Germline V gives CDR1 GTSNPN, CDR2 SVGIG (reference sequence). CDR3: CAGMGLSTTGELFF. CDR3 DNA sequence: TGTGCCGGGATGGGACTATCGACCACCGGGGAGCTGTTTTTT.

This clonotype was picked up many times. The rearrangement uses TRBV11-2 and TRBJ2-2; TRBD2 agrees at 12 bases. Germline-derived CDR1 and CDR2 are SGHAT and FQNNGV. The CDR3 covers 20 residues. V shed 4 bases and J 1 base; nucleotides not matched to a gene: 13. DNA for the CDR3: TGTGCCAGCAGCTCACCCCCGGGACTAGCGGGTGAGATGAACACCGGGGAGCTGTTTTTT. This gives the protein CASSSPPGLAGEMNTGELFF.

There are many counts of this clonotype. V is TRBV7-3 and J is TRBJ1-1; D is unclear. Trimming left V 4 bases short and J 2 bases short, with 11 bases between. The CDR3 runs to 14 residues. Germline V gives CDR1 SGHTA, CDR2 FQGTGA. The CDR3 bases are TGTGCCAGCAGCTCGACGGCGGGAAACACTGAAGCTTTCTTT. The encoded protein is CASSSTAGNTEAFF.

This clonotype was found a few times. The V and J genes are TRBV5-1 and TRBJ2-7; TRBD1 might be the D (6 bases). CDR1 is SGHRS, CDR2 YFSETQ, per germline. Trimming took off 5 bases at V and 6 bases at J, with 21 bases between the two ends. This CDR3 spans 15 amino acids. The CDR3 region has the DNA TGCGCCAGCAGAGCATTACAGGGAACCCCTAGCGAGCAGTACTTC. It specifies CASRALQGTPSEQYF.

The table lists this clonotype with a few counts. The chain recombines TRBV14 with TRBJ2-2; a possible D gene is TRBD2 (5 bases). This CDR3 has 16 residues. V was shortened by 5 bases and J by 1 base, with 14 bases between the two germline ends. Per germline, CDR1 SGHDN and CDR2 FVKESK. The CDR3 nucleotides are TGTGCCAGCAGCTCGTTAGGGAGCAGGAACACCGGGGAGCTGTTTTTT. Protein product: CASSSLGSRNTGELFF.

In this sample, this clonotype turned up many times. CDR3 loop: CASSRQGEDLGEQYF. The DNA for the CDR3 is TGTGCCAGCAGCCGACAGGGCGAAGACCTAGGGGAGCAGTACTTC. J is TRBJ2-7 and V is TRBV6-1; 7 bases are a match to TRBD1. The CDR3 is 15 residues long. CDR1 is MNHNS and CDR2 is SASEGT in the germline V gene. V shed 6 bases and J 7 bases; nucleotides not matched to a gene: 15.

The chain uses TRBV6-1 and TRBJ1-2; 8 nucleotides align to TRBD1. The germline gives CDR1 MNHNS, CDR2 SASEGT. V shed 8 bases and J 3 bases; nucleotides not matched to a gene: 8. The CDR3 has 14 amino acids. This CDR3 is CASSSGQADYGYTF. The CDR3 DNA follows: TGTGCCAGCTCGTCGGGACAGGCGGACTATGGCTACACCTTC.

Only a few counts were recorded for this clonotype. The V and J genes are TRBV7-9 and TRBJ2-1, with D uncertain. CDR1 SEHNR and CDR2 FQNEAQ come from the germline V gene (reference sequence). V was shortened by 0 bases and J by 3 bases, with 9 bases between the two germline ends. CDR3 length: 15 amino acids. CDR3 protein: CASSLAMGIYNEQFF. CDR3 nucleotides: TGTGCCAGCAGCTTAGCGATGGGCATCTACAATGAGCAGTTCTTC.

The J gene is TRBJ2-1, the V gene TRBV18, with a tentative D call TRBD2 (5 bases). Trimming took 3 bases from V and 0 from J, leaving 18 bases between them. Per the germline V gene, CDR1 is KGHSH and CDR2 is LQKENI. The CDR3 extends over 18 amino acids. CDR3 protein: CASSPASLSLSSYNEQFF. CDR3 nucleotide sequence: TGTGCCAGCTCACCGGCTAGCCTTTCCCTCAGCTCCTACAATGAGCAGTTCTTC.

The sample holds many counts of this clonotype. The chain has TRBV19 and TRBJ1-5; TRBD1 aligns across 7 bases. V lost 5 bases, J lost 4 bases, and 8 bases stayed unmatched. Per the germline V gene, CDR1 is LNHDA and CDR2 is SQIVND (reference sequence). The CDR3 contains 15 residues. The CDR3 is CASSPRGTANQPQHF. The CDR3 DNA follows: TGTGCCAGTAGTCCCCGGGGGACAGCGAATCAGCCCCAGCATTTT.

This clonotype was seen many times. J is TRBJ1-2 and V is TRBV7-2; D uncertain. With 2 bases removed from V and 2 bases from J, the gap between germline ends came to 15 bases. The CDR3 has 16 residues. Per germline, CDR1 SGHTA and CDR2 FQGNSA. The CDR3 region has the DNA TGTGCCAGCAGCTTAAAAGTAATCACTTGGAACTATGGCTACACCTTC. It yields the protein CASSLKVITWNYGYTF.

The rearrangement joins TRBV29-1 to TRBJ1-1; the D is unclear. V gave up 6 bases and J gave up 4 bases, with 15 bases separating them. The CDR3 is 13 amino acids. CDR1 is SQVTM, CDR2 ANQGSEA, per germline. The CDR3 DNA sequence: TGCAGCGTCTTGGATTTTTCGGGCACTGAAGCTTTCTTT. The encoded protein is CSVLDFSGTEAFF.

In its sample, this clonotype was seen many times. The chain links TRBV6-6 to TRBJ1-1; possibly TRBD1 for D (6 bases). The CDR3 extends over 13 amino acids. Trimming shortened V by 7 bases and J by 1 base, and 10 bases separated the two germline ends. Germline V CDR1 and CDR2: MNHNY, SVGAGI (reference sequence). This chain's CDR3 is CASKKQGNTEAFF. The DNA for the CDR3 is TGTGCCAGCAAAAAACAGGGGAACACTGAAGCTTTCTTT.

This clonotype was counted a few times. The chain is built from TRBV6-4 and TRBJ2-7, with no clear D. Trimming shortened V by 7 bases and J by 0 bases, and 16 bases separated the two germline ends. From germline, CDR1 is MRHNA and CDR2 SNTAGT. This CDR3 comprises 15 residues. Here the CDR3 reads CASTHNHWCSYEQYF. CDR3 coding DNA: TGTGCCAGCACCCACAATCATTGGTGCTCCTACGAGCAGTACTTC.

In this sample, this clonotype turned up many times. The rearrangement joins TRBV5-4 to TRBJ2-1, with D unclear. The germline V and J ends were trimmed by 2 bases and 0 bases, with 9 bases remaining between them. The germline gives CDR1 SGHNT, CDR2 YYREEE (reference sequence). The CDR3 consists of 15 residues. Written as DNA, the CDR3 is TGTGCCAGCAGCTTCTTTAATAGCTCCTACAATGAGCAGTTCTTC. Translating gives CASSFFNSSYNEQFF.

J is TRBJ1-5 and V is TRBV20-1; D remains ambiguous. V was trimmed by 3 bases and J by 4 bases, leaving 10 bases between them. Germline loops: CDR1 DFQATT, CDR2 SNEGSKA (reference sequence). This CDR3 has 13 residues. CDR3 in DNA: TGCAGTGCTAGGACATCGGCAAATCAGCCCCAGCATTTT. As protein: CSARTSANQPQHF.

This clonotype was seen only a few times. This chain links TRBV29-1 with TRBJ2-6, with 10 bases lining up with TRBD2. Trimming took 7 bases from V and 4 from J; bases not matched to a gene: 13. Germline CDR1 and CDR2: SQVTM and ANQGSEA. The length of the CDR3 is 17 residues. In DNA form, the CDR3 reads TGCAGCGCAGCACTAGCGGGGAGACCTGACGGGGCCAACGTCCTGACTTTC. It translates to CSAALAGRPDGANVLTF.